One sample yielded the 19 T cell receptor beta chains listed below, sequenced in a study of OX40 agonist ivuxolimab in advanced cancers. Assay used: immunoSEQ multiplex PCR; TCRdb lists only in-frame clones, some missing. The sample holds some 74,000 clones, roughly 85% seen once. The starting material was CD4+ or CD8+ T cells sorted from blood, obtained in a trial of the OX40 agonist ivuxolimab. The receptors originated from an adult with an advanced solid tumor such as melanoma, head and neck, liver or kidney cancer.

This clone has just one count. V is TRBV6-5 and J is TRBJ1-2, with TRBD1 identical over 8 bases. This CDR3 has 15 residues. Germline CDR1 is MNHEY and CDR2 is SVGAGI. V shed 2 bases, J shed 5 bases, and the junction held 7 bases outside the gene matches. The CDR3 loop reads CASSYAAGGEYGYTF. The CDR3 coding sequence is TGTGCCAGCAGTTACGCGGCAGGGGGCGAATATGGCTACACCTTC.

As for this clone: The sample has other DNA sequences that encode this CDR3 too. The genes are TRBV6-1 and TRBJ1-6, with D hard to call. Trimming stripped 8 bases from V and 8 bases from J, with 13 bases between. The CDR3 extends over 13 amino acids. The V gene's germline CDR1 is MNHNS and CDR2 SASEGT. The CDR3 nucleotides are TGTGCCAGCGGCCTGGAGGAGGATTCACCCCTCCACTTT. This codes for CASGLEEDSPLHF.

V usage is TRBV21-1 and J usage is TRBJ1-1. TRBV21-1 is flagged as a pseudogene. The CDR3 has 13 amino acids. CDR3: CASSKWGPLGAFF. In DNA, the CDR3 is TGTGCCAGCAGCAAATGGGGACCCCTCGGGGCTTTCTTT.

The chain uses TRBV7-2 and TRBJ2-7; 7 nucleotides align to TRBD1. V lost 4 bases to trimming and J lost 3 bases; unmatched junction nucleotides: 3. CDR1 and CDR2 (germline): SGHTA, FQGNSA. CDR3 length: 13 amino acids. CDR3 amino acids: CASSWTGYYEQYF. The CDR3 region has the DNA TGTGCCAGCAGCTGGACAGGCTACTACGAGCAGTACTTC.

The rearrangement links TRBV7-8 to TRBJ1-2, with 12 bases fitting TRBD1. CDR3 length: 15 amino acids. Germline CDR1 and CDR2: SGHVS and FQNEAQ. Trimming cost V 3 bases and J 8 bases; bases outside gene matches: 7. CDR3 DNA sequence: TGTGCCAGCAGCTTCTCCGGGACAGGGGGCGCGGGCTACACCTTC. The encoded protein is CASSFSGTGGAGYTF. Supplemented by reference TRBV7-8 and TRBJ1-2, the full variable domain reads GAGVSQSPRYKVAKRGQDVALRCDPISGHVSLFWYQQALGQGPEFLTYFQNEAQLDKSGLPSDRFFAERPEGSVSTLKIQRTQQEDSAVYLCASSFSGTGGAGYTFGSGTRLTVV.

The V and J genes are TRBV28 and TRBJ1-2; 7 bases fit TRBD1. There are 15 residues in the CDR3. Per the germline V gene, CDR1 is MDHEN and CDR2 is SYDVKM. Trimming at V came to 8 bases and at J to 4 bases, leaving 13 bases not matched to a gene. The CDR3 DNA follows: TGTGCCAGCCTTGAGCGACAGGCAGGGGGCTATGGCTACACCTTC. It translates to CASLERQAGGYGYTF.

This clone was seen just once. The rearrangement links TRBV11-2 to TRBJ2-6; 8 nucleotides align to TRBD1. Germline values: CDR1 SGHAT, CDR2 FQNNGV. This CDR3 is 16 amino acids long. The V segment lost 4 bases and the J segment 2 bases; nucleotides outside the gene matches: 4. Here the CDR3 reads CASSSTGVTGANVLTF. CDR3 coding DNA: TGTGCCAGCAGCTCGACAGGGGTGACTGGGGCCAACGTCCTGACTTTC.

The chain uses TRBV29-1 and TRBJ2-6; D is uncertain. V lost 0 bases and J lost 0, with 0 bases in between. Germline-derived CDR1 and CDR2 are SQVTM and ANQGSEA. The CDR3 is 13 residues long. The CDR3 loop is CSVEDSGANVLTF. CDR3 sequence (DNA): TGCAGCGTTGAAGACTCTGGGGCCAACGTCCTGACTTTC.

The rearrangement links TRBV28 to TRBJ1-1; D gene ambiguous. Per germline, CDR1 MDHEN and CDR2 SYDVKM. CDR3 size: 16 residues. V lost 4 bases, J lost 2 bases, and 17 bases lay in between. This CDR3 reads CASSWHKRMQNTEAFF. The CDR3 DNA is TGTGCCAGCAGTTGGCACAAAAGGATGCAAAACACTGAAGCTTTCTTT.

The rearrangement joins TRBV28 to TRBJ2-1; perhaps TRBD2 as D (6 bases). The CDR3 consists of 16 residues. Per germline, CDR1 MDHEN and CDR2 SYDVKM. V gave up 2 bases and J gave up 4 bases, with 15 bases separating them. DNA of the CDR3: TGTGCCAGCAGTTTAGCAGGAGGGGCGGCTTACAATGAGCAGTTCTTC. Translation gives CASSLAGGAAYNEQFF. The entire variable domain, with the rest obtained from reference TRBV28 and TRBJ2-1, is as follows: DVKVTQSSRYLVKRTGEKVFLECVQDMDHENMFWYRQDPGLGLRLIYFSYDVKMKEKGDIPEGYSVSREKKERFSLILESASTNQTSMYLCASSLAGGAAYNEQFFGPGTRLTVL.

This clone was seen a few times. The chain uses TRBV28 and TRBJ2-7; D possibly corresponds to TRBD1 (5 bases). Germline loops: CDR1 MDHEN, CDR2 SYDVKM. CDR3 length: 12 amino acids. V lost 5 bases, J lost 6 bases, and 11 bases lay in between. The DNA of the CDR3 is TGTGCCAGCAGTGCCAGACAGATCGAGCAGTACTTC. Translating it yields CASSARQIEQYF.

The V gene is TRBV18, the J gene TRBJ1-1, with no clear D. Germline V CDR1 and CDR2: KGHSH, LQKENI. CDR3 length: 13 residues. Deletions cut 6 bases from V and 3 bases from J, with 11 bases between. CDR3 amino acids: CASSPSRDTEAFF. CDR3 nucleotides: TGTGCCAGCTCGCCAAGTCGGGACACTGAAGCTTTCTTT.

The chain joins TRBV6-4 to TRBJ1-1, with D maybe TRBD1 (5 bases). The CDR3 extends over 14 amino acids. With 9 bases removed from V and 2 bases from J, the gap between germline ends came to 16 bases. Germline V gives CDR1 MRHNA, CDR2 SNTAGT. CDR3 sequence reads: CASWDGRGNTEAFF. CDR3 bases: TGTGCCAGTTGGGACGGGAGGGGTAACACTGAAGCTTTCTTT.

This clone showed up just once. The V call is TRBV27, the J call TRBJ2-6; D gene unclear. Trimming pared 5 bases from V and 0 bases from J, leaving 5 bases between. The CDR3 is made up of 14 amino acids. Per the germline V gene, CDR1 is MNHEY and CDR2 is SMNVEV (reference sequence). The CDR3 coding sequence is TGTGCCAGCAGTGGAGCCTCTGGGGCCAACGTCCTGACTTTC. Its protein product is CASSGASGANVLTF.

This clone has only a few counts. The J gene is TRBJ2-3, the V gene TRBV7-6; D unclear. This CDR3 region has 13 residues. The germline V and J ends were trimmed by 1 base and 1 base, with 3 bases remaining between them. Germline CDR1 SGHVS, CDR2 FNYEAQ. The CDR3 spells CASSLGRTDTQYF. The DNA of the CDR3 is TGTGCCAGCAGCTTAGGTCGCACAGATACGCAGTATTTT.

This sequence joins TRBV11-2 and TRBJ2-7; possible D gene TRBD1, 6 bases. This CDR3 is 12 amino acids long. V was trimmed by 8 bases and J by 7 bases, leaving 15 bases between them. The germline gives CDR1 SGHAT, CDR2 FQNNGV. CDR3 sequence reads: CASSRDTSEQYF. The CDR3 bases are TGTGCCAGCTCCCGGGACACCTCGGAGCAGTACTTC.

V is TRBV7-3 and J is TRBJ2-1; the D gene is possibly TRBD2 (6 bases). Trimming took 5 bases from V and 7 from J, leaving 21 bases between them. Looked up from germline, CDR1 is SGHTA and CDR2 is FQGTGA. The length of the CDR3 is 16 residues. The CDR3, as DNA: TGTGCCAGCAGCGTAGGAGGGGCGGGTGTTAGTAATGAGCAGTTCTTC. Translated, it gives CASSVGGAGVSNEQFF.

In DNA, the CDR3 is TGTGCCAGCTCACCAACCGGGACAGGGGGTGACTATGGCTACACCTTC. It is translated as CASSPTGTGGDYGYTF. The chain is built from TRBV18 and TRBJ1-2; TRBD1 aligns across 11 bases. Germline trimming cut 2 bases from V and 3 bases from J; bases unmatched to any gene: 5. The CDR3 contains 16 residues. The germline CDR1 and CDR2 sequences are KGHSH and LQKENI.

The chain is built from TRBV14 and TRBJ2-3; TRBD1 agrees at 8 bases. Germline V gene data show CDR1 as SGHDN and CDR2 as FVKESK. Trimming took 4 bases from V and 6 from J; bases not matched to a gene: 9. The CDR3 has 15 residues. CDR3 in amino acids: CASSPGQAYRDTQYF. CDR3 in DNA: TGTGCCAGCAGCCCGGGACAGGCCTACCGGGATACGCAGTATTTT.